The clone carrying this T cell receptor beta chain was counted once. Using immunoSEQ multiplex PCR, the repertoire was profiled, and TCRdb retains in-frame clones only, with some absent. The table lists 130,000 or so clones, over 65% of them singletons. This record belongs to a study of identifying expanded T cells in peripheral blood. The CDR3 covers 15 residues. The ends were cut back, 0 bases at V and 0 bases at J, with 10 bases in the middle. In germline, CDR1 is SGHRS, CDR2 YFSETQ. This TCR was recovered from a person between 18 and 69 years old in good health. The chain has TRBV5-1 and TRBJ2-7; D possibly corresponds to TRBD2 (6 bases). The sequenced sample was blood. This CDR3 is CASSLGRGYSYEQYF. For the CDR3, the DNA is TGCGCCAGCAGCTTGGGCCGGGGGTACTCCTACGAGCAGTACTTC.